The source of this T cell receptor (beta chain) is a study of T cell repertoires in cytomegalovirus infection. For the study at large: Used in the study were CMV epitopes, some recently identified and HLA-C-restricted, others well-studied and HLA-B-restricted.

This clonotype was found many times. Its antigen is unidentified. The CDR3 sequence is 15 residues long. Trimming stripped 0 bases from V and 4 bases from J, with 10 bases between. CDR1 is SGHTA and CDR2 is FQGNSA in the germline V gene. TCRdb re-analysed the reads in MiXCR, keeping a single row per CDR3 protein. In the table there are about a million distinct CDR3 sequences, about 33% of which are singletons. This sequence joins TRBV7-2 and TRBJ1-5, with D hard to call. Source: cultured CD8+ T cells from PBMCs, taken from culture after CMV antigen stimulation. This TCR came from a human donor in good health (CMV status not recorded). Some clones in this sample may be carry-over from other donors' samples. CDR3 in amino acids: CASSLAHSFNQPQHF. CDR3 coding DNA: TGTGCCAGCAGCTTAGCCCACAGCTTTAATCAGCCCCAGCATTTT.